A single sample gave rise to the 14 T cell receptor beta chains below, sequenced in a study of blood T cells in healthy people across ages. Next came a second PCR, run for 7 to 11 cycles, which used a sample-barcoded 5' primer along with a J-beta primer mix. TCRdb analysed the 5' RACE reads with MiXCR anew, one entry per CDR3 protein. The data hold over a million distinct CDR3 sequences, with 35% to 45% observed a single time. Sequenced material: blood. Every receptor here comes from a woman younger than 35 in good health.

A remark on this clonotype: One junction end disagrees with the germline gene, perhaps due to a read error. The V gene is TRBV6-5, the J gene TRBJ2-7, with a weak D call TRBD1 (6 bases). Germline V CDR1 and CDR2: MNHEY, SVGAGI. The CDR3 is made up of 13 amino acids. For the CDR3, the DNA is TGTGCCGGCAGTTATGGCAGGGGTTACGAGCAGTACTTC. Its protein product is CAGSYGRGYEQYF.

Only a few counts were recorded for this clonotype. The chain couples TRBV20-1 to TRBJ2-3; TRBD2 aligns across 7 bases. The germline V gene has CDR1 DFQATT and CDR2 SNEGSKA (reference sequence). The V segment lost 4 bases and the J segment 5 bases; nucleotides outside the gene matches: 15. CDR3 size: 16 residues. CDR3 loop: CSAIVPLGGFRDTQYF. Written as DNA, the CDR3 is TGCAGTGCTATTGTGCCTTTGGGGGGGTTTAGAGATACGCAGTATTTT.

The V call is TRBV7-8, the J call TRBJ1-1; TRBD1 matches 7 bases. Germline V gene sequence: CDR1 SGHVS, CDR2 FQNEAQ. The CDR3 has 16 residues. V lost 2 bases, J lost 1 base, and 7 bases stayed unmatched. The CDR3 here is CASSLHQGVWNTEAFF. The CDR3 nucleotides are TGTGCCAGCAGCTTACACCAGGGGGTCTGGAACACTGAAGCTTTCTTT.

The chain recombines TRBV12-3 or TRBV12-4 with TRBJ2-2; D is perhaps TRBD1 (5 bases). Trimming took off 6 bases at V and 8 bases at J, with 10 bases between the two ends. The CDR3 loop spans 12 amino acids. Here the CDR3 DNA reads TGTGCCAGCAGGGGGCTTCCGGGGGAGCTGTTTTTT. Protein: CASRGLPGELFF.

This rearrangement joins TRBV7-9 to TRBJ1-1; tentative D call: TRBD1 (5 bases). The length of the CDR3 is 17 residues. V was trimmed by 0 bases and J by 4 bases, leaving 18 bases between them. Germline loops: CDR1 SEHNR, CDR2 FQNEAQ (reference sequence). CDR3 bases: TGTGCCAGCAGCTTAGCGGTCGGGTTGGCAAGGGGCACTGAAGCTTTCTTT. Its translation is CASSLAVGLARGTEAFF. Looking up the rest from reference TRBV7-9 and TRBJ1-1 gives the full variable domain: DTGVSQNPRHKITKRGQNVTFRCDPISEHNRLYWYRQTLGQGPEFLTYFQNEAQLEKSRLLSDRFSAERPKGSFSTLEIQRTEQGDSAMYLCASSLAVGLARGTEAFFGQGTRLTVV.

About this clonotype itself: A much larger clone sits a single nucleotide away, making a read error possible. The chain links TRBV6-1 to TRBJ2-1; 7 bases map to TRBD1. Germline V gives CDR1 MNHNS, CDR2 SASEGT. The J segment lost 8 bases and the V segment lost 8 bases, leaving 9 bases of the junction unmatched. The CDR3 runs to 13 residues. CDR3 region: CASCANRGYEQFF. In DNA form, the CDR3 reads TGTGCCAGCTGTGCAAACAGGGGTTATGAGCAGTTCTTC.

V usage is TRBV20-1 and J usage is TRBJ2-6; D not resolved. The CDR3 is 15 residues long. V lost 5 bases and J 0 bases, leaving 11 bases between the germline ends. From germline, CDR1 is DFQATT and CDR2 SNEGSKA (reference sequence). CDR3 nucleotides: TGCAGTGCTGCGGACGGCCGCTCTGGGGCCAACGTCCTGACTTTC. Protein: CSAADGRSGANVLTF.

This clonotype was observed a few times. The genes are TRBV20-1 and TRBJ2-7, with TRBD1 as a possible D gene (6 bases). The CDR3 runs to 16 residues. In germline, CDR1 is DFQATT, CDR2 SNEGSKA (reference sequence). Trimming left V 3 bases short and J 7 bases short, with 25 bases between. The CDR3 sequence is CSARVVGRGTYNEQYF. As DNA, the CDR3 is TGCAGTGCTAGGGTAGTTGGAAGGGGGACCTACAATGAGCAGTACTTC.

The CDR3 sequence is CAISESWGVVDTEAFF. DNA of the CDR3: TGTGCCATCAGTGAGTCGTGGGGGGTAGTAGACACTGAAGCTTTCTTT. The chain carries TRBV10-3 and TRBJ1-1, with D possibly matching TRBD1 (5 bases). Germline V gene data show CDR1 as ENHRY and CDR2 as SYGVKD. The CDR3 covers 16 residues. Trimming took 0 bases from V and 3 from J, leaving 14 bases between them.

This clonotype was counted a few times. The chain recombines TRBV20-1 with TRBJ2-5; D is tentatively TRBD1 or TRBD2 (5 bases each). The DNA matches TRBJ2-7 better at its end, which makes the J call doubtful. Germline V gives CDR1 DFQATT, CDR2 SNEGSKA (reference sequence). CDR3 size: 12 residues. For the CDR3, the DNA is TGCAGTGCTAGAGATCCCGGGACCGAGCAGTACTTC. Translating gives CSARDPGTEQYF.

In the case of this clonotype: The limits of the CDR3 on the DNA are not certain, so only TCRdb's listed CDR3 is given. Here the CDR3 reads CASIMGGDNYGCTF. V usage is TRBV28 and J usage is TRBJ1-2; TRBD1, the table's D call, was not compared with the DNA. The CDR3 is 14 amino acids long, termini counted. Looked up from germline, CDR1 is MDHEN and CDR2 is SYDVKM.

This chain links TRBV7-2 with TRBJ2-5; a weak D match, TRBD2 (5 bases). The CDR3 extends over 13 amino acids. CDR1 is SGHTA, CDR2 FQGNSA, per germline. CDR3 sequence (DNA): TGTGTCTCTGGGGAGTGGGCCGAAGAGACCCAGTACTTC. This translates into CVSGEWAEETQYF.

This clonotype was detected a few times. The chain links TRBV7-2 to TRBJ2-2; D not certain. V was trimmed by 3 bases and J by 0 bases, leaving 8 bases between them. Germline lookup yields CDR1 SGHTA and CDR2 FQGNSA. CDR3 length: 15 residues. The CDR3 is CASSLLNANTGELFF. The CDR3 bases are TGTGCCAGCAGCTTGCTCAATGCGAACACCGGGGAGCTGTTTTTT.

The sample holds a few counts of this clonotype. The chain combines TRBV6-1 with TRBJ1-1; D may be TRBD1 (5 bases). V shed 5 bases and J shed 0 bases, with 16 bases lying between them. CDR1 is MNHNS, CDR2 SASEGT, per germline. The CDR3 spans 16 residues. CDR3 DNA sequence: TGTGCCAGCAGTCCGGGACCGGGCACTTTGAACACTGAAGCTTTCTTT. Its protein product is CASSPGPGTLNTEAFF.